This is a list of T cell receptor beta chains from one sample in a study of shared clonotypes between healthy human individuals. The data were produced by immunoSEQ multiplex PCR, yet TCRdb's version contains in-frame clones alone and is incomplete. The sample has approximately 1,500,000 clones, approximately 98% seen once. Sequencing was done on a sample of naive CD4+ T cells sorted from blood. The receptors shown here come from a man aged 30-40 years in good health. The CDR3 runs from the conserved cysteine through the conserved F or W.

TRBV27	TRBJ2-3	CASSLSPPGKREVWTDTQYF
TRBV28	TRBJ1-5	CASSTQVSNQPQHF
TRBV5-4	TRBJ2-7	CASSPGLAYYEQYF
TRBV27	TRBJ2-3	CASGSLRGTQYF
TRBV5-1	TRBJ2-1	CASSLREGIPSYNEQFF
TRBV11-2	TRBJ2-7	CASRSLRDGSSYEQYF
TRBV18	TRBJ2-1	CASSTQRGLAHYNEQFF
TRBV2	TRBJ2-7	CASRRAEADPYEQYF
TRBV5-6	TRBJ1-2	CASSFMQGGAPIYGYTF
TRBV7-9	TRBJ2-1	CASSLELAGPNEQFF
TRBV19	TRBJ2-1	CASSIRGPSHNEQFF
TRBV7-9	TRBJ1-1	CASSPYDRDRGLHTEAFF
TRBV18	TRBJ1-4	CASSPRGANEKLFF
TRBV28	TRBJ1-1	CAIRAEQAMNTEAFF
TRBV11-2	TRBJ2-5	CASSLDLGETQYF
TRBV11-2	TRBJ2-1	CASSLDRINEQFF
TRBV6-1	TRBJ2-1	CASSGLTNNEQFF
TRBV28	TRBJ2-7	CASSLLGEQYF
TRBV5-4	TRBJ2-5	CASSPLGRTQETQYF
TRBV29-1	TRBJ1-5	CSVQGQSNQPQHF
TRBV7-3	TRBJ2-1	CASSLTGLASEQFF
TRBV28	TRBJ1-5	CASSEGTGNQPQHF
TRBV27	TRBJ1-1	CASSFDRGGTEAFF
TRBV5-6	TRBJ2-7	CASSLASGEQYF
TRBV19	TRBJ2-7	CASSRHSGYEQYF
TRBV7-6	TRBJ1-3	CASTVNPTGLGGNTIYF
TRBV5-4	TRBJ2-1	CASSPDRGTYNEQFF
TRBV7-9	TRBJ2-7	CASSLLPSESYEQYF
TRBV5-1	TRBJ2-6	CASSFTGANVLTF
TRBV7-2	TRBJ2-3	CASSLDRVGTQYF
TRBV10-3	TRBJ1-3	CAISEGRSSGNTIYF
TRBV18	TRBJ2-7	CASSPPVRSYEQYF
TRBV5-1	TRBJ2-3	CASSGSGSYDTQYF
TRBV2	TRBJ1-5	CASKPDSADNQPQHF
TRBV9	TRBJ2-3	CASSVRAGTALITDTQYF
TRBV4-3	TRBJ2-1	CASSQNPGTSGFF
TRBV6-6	TRBJ2-5	CASSYRQGETQYF
TRBV6-4	TRBJ2-2	CASSRTSGTNTGELFF
TRBV7-9	TRBJ2-6	CAKGQGSSGANVLTF
TRBV5-1	TRBJ2-3	CASSLELSTDTQYF
TRBV27	TRBJ1-1	CASSPRRGIEAFF
TRBV11-2	TRBJ2-1	CASSPGTSGRALNNEQFF
TRBV28	TRBJ1-5	CASSRQEPGQPQHF
TRBV18	TRBJ2-7	CASSERGPATEQYF
TRBV5-6	TRBJ2-7	CASSLNRASHTNEQYF
TRBV28	TRBJ2-7	CASRLAGGLGEQYF
TRBV28	TRBJ2-2	CASRRTSGMNTGELFF
TRBV27	TRBJ2-7	CASRQSFSPPLYEQYF
TRBV7-2	TRBJ1-2	CASSLERGQGYGYTF
TRBV18	TRBJ2-5	CASSPKGGETQYF
TRBV9	.	CASSVGTSKLGEQYF
TRBV6-5	TRBJ1-1	CASSYAREVNTEAFF
TRBV4-3	TRBJ2-1	CASSQVGTGTNEQFF
TRBV18	TRBJ2-7	CASSPPRVYEQYF
TRBV10-3	TRBJ2-7	CASSGRNYEQYF